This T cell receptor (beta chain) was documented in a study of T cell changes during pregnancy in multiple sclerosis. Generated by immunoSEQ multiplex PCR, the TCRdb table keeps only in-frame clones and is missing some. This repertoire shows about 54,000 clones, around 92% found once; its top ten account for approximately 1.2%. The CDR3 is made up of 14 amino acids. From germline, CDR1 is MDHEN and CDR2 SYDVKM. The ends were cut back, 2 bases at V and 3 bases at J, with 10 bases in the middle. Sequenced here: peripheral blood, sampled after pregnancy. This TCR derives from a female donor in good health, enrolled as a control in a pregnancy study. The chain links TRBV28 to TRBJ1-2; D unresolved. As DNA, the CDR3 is TGTGCCAGCAGTTTACGCGGGATGCACTATGGCTACACCTTC. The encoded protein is CASSLRGMHYGYTF.